This paragraph covers one T cell receptor (beta chain) sequence. V was clipped by 6 bases and J by 7 bases; unmatched bases: 11. From germline, CDR1 is LGHNA and CDR2 YNFKEQ. The CDR3 covers 14 residues. The source of the sample is a study of T cells of healthy individuals. TCRdb called the 5' RACE reads again in MiXCR, with one record for every CDR3 protein. The profile shows about 100,000 distinct CDR3 sequences, approximately 18% of them singletons. The chain combines TRBV4-2 with TRBJ2-7, with 8 bases fitting TRBD1. The origin of this receptor is a human donor in good health. CDR3 nucleotide sequence: TGTGCCAGCAGTAAATCAGGGGGCTCTGAAGAGCAGTACTTC. This gives the protein CASSKSGGSEEQYF.